This TCR beta chain is drawn from a study of T cells in women clearing cervical HPV infection. Remarks on this clone: Coverage ceases 3 residues before the CDR3 finishes, and the germline J gene fills in the end.

Germline CDR1 SGHTA, CDR2 FQGTGA. CDR3 size: 18 residues. Trimming removed 2 bases at V and 3 bases at J, with 20 bases between. Method: immunoSEQ multiplex PCR; TCRdb's copy keeps in-frame clones and lacks some. The sample shows around 15,000 clones, and about 10% sits with its ten largest clones. The sequencing input was blood buffy coat. The chain combines TRBV7-3 with TRBJ2-1; D may be TRBD1 (6 bases). The sequence was collected from a woman between 18 and 69 years old with a cervical HPV16 infection that either progressed to CIN3+ or cleared (not recorded which). The covered CDR3 bases are TGTGCCAGCAGCTTATGGGCTGGGGTGGGGGACAACTACAATGAG. Translation gives CASSLWAGVGDNYNE. The whole CDR3 region reads CASSLWAGVGDNYNEQFF.